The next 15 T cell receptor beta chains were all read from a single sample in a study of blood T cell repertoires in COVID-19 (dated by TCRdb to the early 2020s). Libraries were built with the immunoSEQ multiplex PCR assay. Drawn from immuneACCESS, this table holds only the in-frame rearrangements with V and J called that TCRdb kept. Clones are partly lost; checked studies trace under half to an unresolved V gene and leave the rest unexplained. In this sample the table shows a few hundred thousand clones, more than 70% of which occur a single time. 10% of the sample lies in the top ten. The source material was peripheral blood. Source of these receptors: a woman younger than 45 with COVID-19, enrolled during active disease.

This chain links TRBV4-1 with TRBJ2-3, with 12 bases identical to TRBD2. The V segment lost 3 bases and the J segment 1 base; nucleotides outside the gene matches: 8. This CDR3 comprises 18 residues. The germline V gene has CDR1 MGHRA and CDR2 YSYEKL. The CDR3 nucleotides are TGCGCCAGCAGCCATTCTCTAGCGGGAGGGCCGGGCACAGATACGCAGTATTTT. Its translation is CASSHSLAGGPGTDTQYF.

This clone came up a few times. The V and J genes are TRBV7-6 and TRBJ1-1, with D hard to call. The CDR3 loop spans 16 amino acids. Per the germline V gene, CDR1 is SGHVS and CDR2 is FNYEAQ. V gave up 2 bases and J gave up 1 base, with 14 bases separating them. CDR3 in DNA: TGTGCCAGCAGCTTAAAGGCTACAGTGACGAACACTGAAGCTTTCTTT. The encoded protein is CASSLKATVTNTEAFF.

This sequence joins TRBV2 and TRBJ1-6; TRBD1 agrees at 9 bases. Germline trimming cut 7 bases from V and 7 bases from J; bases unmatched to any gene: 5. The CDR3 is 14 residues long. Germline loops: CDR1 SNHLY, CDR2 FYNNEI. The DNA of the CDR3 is TGTGCCAGCAAGGACAGGGGCCGGAATTCACCCCTCCACTTT. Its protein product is CASKDRGRNSPLHF.

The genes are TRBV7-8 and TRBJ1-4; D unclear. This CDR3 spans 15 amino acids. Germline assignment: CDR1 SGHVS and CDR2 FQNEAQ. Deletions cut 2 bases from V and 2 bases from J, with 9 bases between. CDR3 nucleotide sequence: TGTGCCAGCAGCTTACGAGGGCCCACTAATGAAAAACTGTTTTTT. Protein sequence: CASSLRGPTNEKLFF.

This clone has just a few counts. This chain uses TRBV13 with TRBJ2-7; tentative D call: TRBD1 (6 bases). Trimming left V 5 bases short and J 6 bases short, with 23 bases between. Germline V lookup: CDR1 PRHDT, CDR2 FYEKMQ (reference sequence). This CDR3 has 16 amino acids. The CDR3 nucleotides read TGTGCCAGCAGCCACAGCCAGGGCGCAGACAGGACCGAGCAGTACTTC. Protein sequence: CASSHSQGADRTEQYF.

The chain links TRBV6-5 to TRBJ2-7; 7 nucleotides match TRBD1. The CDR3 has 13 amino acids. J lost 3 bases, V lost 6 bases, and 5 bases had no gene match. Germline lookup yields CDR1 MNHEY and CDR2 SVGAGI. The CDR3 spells CASSKGQNYEQYF. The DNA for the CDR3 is TGTGCCAGCAGCAAGGGACAGAACTACGAGCAGTACTTC.

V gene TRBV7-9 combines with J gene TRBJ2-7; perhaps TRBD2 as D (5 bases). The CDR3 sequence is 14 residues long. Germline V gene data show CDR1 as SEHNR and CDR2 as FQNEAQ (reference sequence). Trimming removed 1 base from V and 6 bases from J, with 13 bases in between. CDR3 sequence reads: CASSLGASLTEQYF. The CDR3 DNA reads TGTGCCAGCAGCTTAGGTGCTAGCTTAACCGAGCAGTACTTC.

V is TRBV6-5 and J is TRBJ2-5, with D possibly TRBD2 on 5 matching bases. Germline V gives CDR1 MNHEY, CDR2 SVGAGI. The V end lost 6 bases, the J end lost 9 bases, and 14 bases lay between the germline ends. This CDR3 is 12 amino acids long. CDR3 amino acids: CASSTLSGAQYF. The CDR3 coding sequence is TGTGCCAGCAGCACGCTCTCCGGGGCCCAGTACTTC.

Written as DNA, the CDR3 is TGTGCCAGTAGTCGGACAGGCCGGACCTACGAGCAGTACTTC. Encoded protein: CASSRTGRTYEQYF. The V call is TRBV19, the J call TRBJ2-7, with 7 bases matching TRBD1. Germline values: CDR1 LNHDA, CDR2 SQIVND (reference sequence). V was clipped by 5 bases and J by 2 bases; unmatched bases: 6. The CDR3 consists of 14 residues.

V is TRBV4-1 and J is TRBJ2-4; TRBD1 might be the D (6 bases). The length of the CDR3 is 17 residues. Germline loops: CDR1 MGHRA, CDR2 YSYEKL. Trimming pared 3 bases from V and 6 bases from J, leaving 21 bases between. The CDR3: CASSQGRQARFGNIQYF. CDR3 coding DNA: TGCGCCAGCAGCCAGGGCAGACAGGCCCGCTTTGGAAACATTCAGTACTTC.

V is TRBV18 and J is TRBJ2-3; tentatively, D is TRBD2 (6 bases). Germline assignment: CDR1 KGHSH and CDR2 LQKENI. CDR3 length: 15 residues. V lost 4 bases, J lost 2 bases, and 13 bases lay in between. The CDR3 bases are TGTGCCAGCTCACTCTCCGGCGGGAACACAGATACGCAGTATTTT. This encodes CASSLSGGNTDTQYF. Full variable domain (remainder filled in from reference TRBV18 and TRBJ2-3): NAGVMQNPRHLVRRRGQEARLRCSPMKGHSHVYWYRQLPEEGLKFMVYLQKENIIDESGMPKERFSAEFPKEGPSILRIQQVVRGDSAAYFCASSLSGGNTDTQYFGPGTRLTVL.

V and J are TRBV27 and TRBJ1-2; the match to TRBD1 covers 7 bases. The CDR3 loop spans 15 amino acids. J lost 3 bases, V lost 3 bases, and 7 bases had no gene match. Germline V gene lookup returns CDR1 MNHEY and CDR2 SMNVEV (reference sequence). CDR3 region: CASSLAGTVDYGYTF. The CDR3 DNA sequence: TGTGCCAGCAGTTTGGCCGGGACAGTGGACTATGGCTACACCTTC.

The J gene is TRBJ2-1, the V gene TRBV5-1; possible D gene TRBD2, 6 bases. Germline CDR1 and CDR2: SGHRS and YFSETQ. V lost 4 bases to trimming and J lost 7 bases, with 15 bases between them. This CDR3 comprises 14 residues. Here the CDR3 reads CASSPGDSKNEQFF. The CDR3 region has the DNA TGCGCCAGCAGCCCTGGGGACTCCAAGAATGAGCAGTTCTTC.

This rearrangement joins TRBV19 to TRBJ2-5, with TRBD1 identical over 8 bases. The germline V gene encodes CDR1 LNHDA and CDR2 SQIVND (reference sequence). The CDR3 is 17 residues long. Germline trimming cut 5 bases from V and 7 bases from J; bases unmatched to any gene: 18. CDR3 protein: CASSATPNRQGRRTQYF. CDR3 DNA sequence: TGTGCCAGTAGTGCCACCCCCAATCGACAGGGGAGAAGGACCCAGTACTTC.

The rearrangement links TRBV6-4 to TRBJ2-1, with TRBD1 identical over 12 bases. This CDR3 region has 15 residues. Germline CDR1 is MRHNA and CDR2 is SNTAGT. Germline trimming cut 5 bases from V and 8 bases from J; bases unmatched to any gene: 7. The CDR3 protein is CASSTGTGGSYEQFF. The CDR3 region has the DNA TGTGCCAGCAGTACTGGGACAGGGGGCAGCTATGAGCAGTTCTTC.